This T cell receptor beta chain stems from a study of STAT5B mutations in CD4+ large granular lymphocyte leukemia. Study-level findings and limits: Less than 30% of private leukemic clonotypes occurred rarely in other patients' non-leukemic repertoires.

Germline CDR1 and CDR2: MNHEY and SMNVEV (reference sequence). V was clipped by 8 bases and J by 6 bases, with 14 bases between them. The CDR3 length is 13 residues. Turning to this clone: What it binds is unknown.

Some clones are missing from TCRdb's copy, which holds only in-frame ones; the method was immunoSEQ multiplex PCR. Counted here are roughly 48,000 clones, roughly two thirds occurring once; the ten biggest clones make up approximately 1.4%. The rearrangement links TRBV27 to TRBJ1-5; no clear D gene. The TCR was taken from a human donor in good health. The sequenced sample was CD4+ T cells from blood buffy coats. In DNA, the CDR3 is TGTGCCAGCGGATCCCTGGGTCCTCAGCCCCAGCATTTT. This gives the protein CASGSLGPQPQHF.